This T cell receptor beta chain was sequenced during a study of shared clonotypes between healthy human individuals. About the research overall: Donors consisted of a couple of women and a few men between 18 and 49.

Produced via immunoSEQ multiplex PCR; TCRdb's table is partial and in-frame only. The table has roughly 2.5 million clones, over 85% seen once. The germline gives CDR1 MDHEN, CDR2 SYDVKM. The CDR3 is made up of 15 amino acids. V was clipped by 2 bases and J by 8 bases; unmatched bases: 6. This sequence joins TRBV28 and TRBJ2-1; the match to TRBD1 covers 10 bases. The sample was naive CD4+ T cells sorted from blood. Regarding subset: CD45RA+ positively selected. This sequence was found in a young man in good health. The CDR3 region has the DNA TGTGCCAGCAGTTTAGGGACAGGGGTTTCTGATGAGCAGTTCTTC. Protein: CASSLGTGVSDEQFF.